These T cell receptor beta chains were read from a single sample in a study of T cells in Graves' hyperthyroidism and ophthalmopathy. TCRdb redid the calling of the multiplex PCR reads with MiXCR, one entry per CDR3 protein. The sample shows approximately 870,000 distinct CDR3 sequences, over 35% of them seen only once. Sequencing input: blood. These TCRs come from a man aged 18 to 30 with Graves' hyperthyroidism. The CDR3 runs from the conserved cysteine through the conserved F or W. D genes are given only for firm matches. The size field is filled for only some rows; it gives once, few, many or a size class.

>TRBJ2-2|TRBD1|NA|TRBV25-1
CASSVGQGGYTGELFF
TGTGCCAGCAGCGTTGGACAGGGAGGCTACACCGGGGAGCTGTTTTTT
>TRBJ2-7|TRBD1|many|TRBV5-1
CASSLGTGRYEQYF
TGCGCCAGCAGCTTAGGGACAGGGCGCTACGAGCAGTACTTC
>TRBJ2-5|TRBD2|few|TRBV14
CASSQGYSGQETQYF
TGTGCCAGCAGCCAAGGATATAGCGGGCAAGAGACCCAGTACTTC
>TRBJ1-1|NA|few|TRBV5-6
CASSPLGQGRTFF
TGTGCCAGCAGCCCTTTAGGGCAGGGGAGGACTTTCTTT
>TRBJ1-1|TRBD1|many|TRBV19
CASSRTGQAFF
TGTGCCAGTAGTAGGACAGGGCAAGCTTTCTTT
>TRBJ1-5|NA|NA|TRBV6-5
CASGPSSENNQPQHF
TGTGCCAGCGGGCCGTCCAGTGAGAACAATCAGCCCCAGCATTTT
>TRBJ2-2|NA|NA|TRBV29-1
CSVEQQNTGELFF
TGCAGCGTTGAACAGCAGAACACTGGGGAGCTGTTTTTT
>TRBJ1-2|NA|NA|TRBV12-5
CASVTGPYGYTF
TGTGCTAGTGTAACAGGGCCATATGGCTACACCTTC
>TRBJ2-2|TRBD2|NA|TRBV9
CASTRRPGGGELFF
TGTGCCAGCACCAGAAGGCCGGGAGGCGGGGAGCTGTTTTTT
>TRBJ2-5|NA|few|TRBV19
CASSQVLALGRRHHF
TGTGCCAGTAGCCAAGTATTAGCCCTTGGACGGCGTCATCACTTC
>TRBJ2-3|TRBD1|NA|TRBV10-3
CAISPGGGDTQYF
TGTGCCATCAGTCCAGGGGGTGGAGATACGCAGTATTTT
>TRBJ2-2|TRBD2|NA|TRBV9
CASSATGLAGVAGELFF
TGTGCCAGCAGCGCCACGGGACTAGCGGGAGTCGCCGGGGAGCTGTTTTTT
>TRBJ1-1|NA|NA|TRBV6-5
CASSYLLGRTAEAFF
TGTGCCAGCAGTTACTTACTGGGTCGTACCGCTGAAGCTTTCTTT
>TRBJ2-2|NA|many|TRBV29-1
CSVEASGTGELFF
TGCAGCGTTGAAGCAAGTGGGACCGGGGAGCTGTTTTTT
>TRBJ1-6|NA|few|TRBV5-4
CASSQGKGFNSPLHF
TGTGCCAGCAGCCAAGGAAAGGGTTTTAATTCACCCCTCCACTTT
>TRBJ1-5|NA|many|TRBV10-2
CASTIGSGQPQHF
TGCGCCAGCACTATCGGATCCGGACAGCCCCAGCATTTT
>TRBJ1-6|TRBD1|NA|TRBV5-6
CASSSDGTGRNSPLHF
TGTGCCAGCAGCTCTGATGGGACAGGGAGGAATTCACCCCTCCACTTT
>TRBJ1-2|NA|few|TRBV2
CASSVSGAGYTF
TGTGCCAGCAGTGTATCGGGGGCCGGCTACACCTTC
>TRBJ1-5|NA|many|TRBV24-1
CATSDPTDSNQPQHF
TGTGCCACCAGTGATCCAACAGATAGCAATCAGCCCCAGCATTTT
>TRBJ1-1|NA|NA|TRBV5-1
CASSLGGDWNTEAFF
TGCGCCAGCAGCTTGGGCGGAGACTGGAACACTGAAGCTTTCTTT
>TRBJ1-5|NA|many|TRBV2
CASTYGAGNQPQHF
TGTGCCAGCACCTACGGGGCTGGCAATCAGCCCCAGCATTTT
>TRBJ1-2|TRBD1|NA|TRBV25-1
CASSVGTGRYGYTF
TGTGCCAGCAGTGTTGGGACAGGGCGCTATGGCTACACCTTC
>TRBJ1-2|NA|few|TRBV19
CASTTPPGGYTF
TGTGCCAGTACCACCCCTCCAGGTGGCTACACCTTC
>TRBJ2-6|NA|few|TRBV12-3/TRBV12-4
CASSWGANVLTF
TGTGCCAGCAGTTGGGGGGCCAACGTCCTGACTTTC
>TRBJ1-5|NA|many|TRBV7-6
CASSLAPESNQPQHF
TGTGCCAGCAGCTTAGCACCCGAGAGCAATCAGCCCCAGCATTTT
>TRBJ1-4|NA|NA|TRBV9
CASSQDLAATNEKLFF
TGTGCCAGCAGCCAAGATTTGGCGGCAACTAATGAAAAACTGTTTTTT
>TRBJ2-7|NA|few|TRBV2
CAQHQSAYEQYF
TGTGCCCAGCACCAGTCCGCCTACGAGCAGTACTTC
>TRBJ1-1|NA|many|TRBV14
CATYTGSGNTEAFF
TGTGCCACCTACACAGGGTCTGGGAACACTGAAGCTTTCTTT
>TRBJ2-7|NA|few|TRBV9
CASSVGSETYEQYF
TGTGCCAGCAGCGTAGGCTCGGAGACCTACGAGCAGTACTTC
>TRBJ1-1|NA|NA|TRBV6-5
CASSYELVTGIVHTEAFF
TGTGCCAGCAGTTACGAACTCGTCACAGGGATTGTGCACACTGAAGCTTTCTTT
>TRBJ1-2|NA|many|TRBV5-1
CASSLQGSEGYTF
TGCGCCAGCAGCTTGCAAGGCAGTGAAGGCTACACCTTC
>TRBJ2-7|TRBD2|NA|TRBV12-3/TRBV12-4
CASSLGGGRNEQYF
TGTGCCAGCAGTTTAGGCGGGGGGAGAAACGAGCAGTACTTC
>TRBJ2-2|NA|NA|TRBV7-2
CASSYSSVQRDTGELFF
TGTGCCAGCAGTTACTCGTCGGTCCAGCGGGACACCGGGGAGCTGTTTTTT
>TRBJ1-6|NA|few|TRBV7-2
CASSIGTLSYNSPLHF
TGTGCCAGCAGCATCGGGACACTGAGCTATAATTCACCCCTCCACTTT
>TRBJ1-1|NA|NA|TRBV20-1
CSAPNTQGPEAFF
TGCAGTGCCCCAAATACACAGGGCCCTGAAGCTTTCTTT
>TRBJ1-5|NA|NA|TRBV12-3/TRBV12-4
CAGSLTIQGSNQPQHF
TGTGCCGGCAGCTTAACCATACAGGGTAGCAATCAGCCCCAGCATTTT
>TRBJ2-2|NA|few|TRBV11-2
CASSTEGSEELFF
TGTGCCAGCAGCACGGAGGGTTCCGAGGAGCTGTTTTTT
>TRBJ1-1|NA|NA|TRBV29-1
CSLYLNAEAFF
TGCAGCTTATATCTGAACGCTGAAGCTTTCTTT
>TRBJ1-4|NA|many|TRBV12-3/TRBV12-4
CASSLGDQLFF
TGTGCCAGCAGTTTGGGGGACCAACTGTTTTTT
>TRBJ1-1|NA|NA|TRBV2
CASSDGGGKAEAFF
TGTGCCAGCAGTGATGGAGGGGGGAAAGCAGAAGCTTTCTTT
>TRBJ2-7|NA|NA|TRBV25-1
CASMRLGYEQYF
TGTGCCAGCATGCGACTAGGGTACGAGCAGTACTTC
>TRBJ1-5|NA|many|TRBV7-9
CASSPDGYQPQHF
TGTGCCAGCAGCCCCGACGGTTATCAGCCCCAGCATTTT
>TRBJ2-2|TRBD2|NA|TRBV7-8
CASSLDWAGGFTGELFF
TGTGCCAGCAGCTTAGATTGGGCGGGGGGATTCACCGGGGAGCTGTTTTTT
>TRBJ2-6|TRBD2|NA|TRBV9
CASSPRLAGSSGANVLTF
TGTGCCAGCAGCCCCCGACTAGCGGGGAGCTCTGGGGCCAACGTCCTGACTTTC
>TRBJ2-5|NA|many|TRBV7-9
CASSPTGLETQYF
TGTGCCAGCAGCCCGACGGGTCTGGAGACCCAGTACTTC
>TRBJ2-6|NA|NA|TRBV12-3/TRBV12-4
CASTLGSGANVLTF
TGTGCCAGCACCCTCGGCTCTGGGGCCAACGTCCTGACTTTC